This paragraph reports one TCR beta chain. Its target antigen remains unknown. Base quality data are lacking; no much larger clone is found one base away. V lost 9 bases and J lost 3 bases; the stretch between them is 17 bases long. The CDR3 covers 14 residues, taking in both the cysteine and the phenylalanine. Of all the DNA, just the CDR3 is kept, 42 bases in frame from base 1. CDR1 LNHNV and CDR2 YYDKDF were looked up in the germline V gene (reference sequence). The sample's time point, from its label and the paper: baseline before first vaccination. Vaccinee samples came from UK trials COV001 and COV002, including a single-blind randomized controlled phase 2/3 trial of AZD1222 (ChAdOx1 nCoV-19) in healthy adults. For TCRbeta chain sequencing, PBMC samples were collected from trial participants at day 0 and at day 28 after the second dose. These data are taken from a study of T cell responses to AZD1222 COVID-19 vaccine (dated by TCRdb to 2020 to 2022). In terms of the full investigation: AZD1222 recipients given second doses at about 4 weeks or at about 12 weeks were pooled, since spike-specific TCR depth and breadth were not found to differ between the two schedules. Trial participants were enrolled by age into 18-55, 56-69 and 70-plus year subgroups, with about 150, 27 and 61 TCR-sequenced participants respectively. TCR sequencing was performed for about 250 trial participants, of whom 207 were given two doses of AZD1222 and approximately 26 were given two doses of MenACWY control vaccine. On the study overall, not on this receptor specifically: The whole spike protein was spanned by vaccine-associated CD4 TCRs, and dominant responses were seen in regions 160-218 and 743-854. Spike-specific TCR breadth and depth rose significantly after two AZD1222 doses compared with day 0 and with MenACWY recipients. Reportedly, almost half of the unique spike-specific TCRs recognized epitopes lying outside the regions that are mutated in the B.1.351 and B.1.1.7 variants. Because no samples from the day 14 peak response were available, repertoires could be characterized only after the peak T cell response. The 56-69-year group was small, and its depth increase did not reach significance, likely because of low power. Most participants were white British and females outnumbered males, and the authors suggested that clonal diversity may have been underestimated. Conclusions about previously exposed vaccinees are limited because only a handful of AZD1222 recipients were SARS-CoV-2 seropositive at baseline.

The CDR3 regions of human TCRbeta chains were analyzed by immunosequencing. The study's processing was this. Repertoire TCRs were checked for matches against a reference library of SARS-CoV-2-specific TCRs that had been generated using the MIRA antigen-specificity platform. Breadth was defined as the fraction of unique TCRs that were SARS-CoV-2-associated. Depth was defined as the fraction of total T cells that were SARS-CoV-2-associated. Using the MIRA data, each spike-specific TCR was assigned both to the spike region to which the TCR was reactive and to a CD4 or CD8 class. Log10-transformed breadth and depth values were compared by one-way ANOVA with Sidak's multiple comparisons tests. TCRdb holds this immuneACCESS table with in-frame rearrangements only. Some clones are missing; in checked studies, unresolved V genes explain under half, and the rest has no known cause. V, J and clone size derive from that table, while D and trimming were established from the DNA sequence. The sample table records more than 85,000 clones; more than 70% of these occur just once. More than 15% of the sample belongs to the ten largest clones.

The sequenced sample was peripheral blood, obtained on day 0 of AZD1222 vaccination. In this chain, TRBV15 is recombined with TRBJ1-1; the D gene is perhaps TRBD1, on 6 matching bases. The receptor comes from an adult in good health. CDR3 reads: CATQGGVMDTEAFF. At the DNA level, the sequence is TGTGCCACACAGGGCGGGGTTATGGACACTGAAGCTTTCTTT.